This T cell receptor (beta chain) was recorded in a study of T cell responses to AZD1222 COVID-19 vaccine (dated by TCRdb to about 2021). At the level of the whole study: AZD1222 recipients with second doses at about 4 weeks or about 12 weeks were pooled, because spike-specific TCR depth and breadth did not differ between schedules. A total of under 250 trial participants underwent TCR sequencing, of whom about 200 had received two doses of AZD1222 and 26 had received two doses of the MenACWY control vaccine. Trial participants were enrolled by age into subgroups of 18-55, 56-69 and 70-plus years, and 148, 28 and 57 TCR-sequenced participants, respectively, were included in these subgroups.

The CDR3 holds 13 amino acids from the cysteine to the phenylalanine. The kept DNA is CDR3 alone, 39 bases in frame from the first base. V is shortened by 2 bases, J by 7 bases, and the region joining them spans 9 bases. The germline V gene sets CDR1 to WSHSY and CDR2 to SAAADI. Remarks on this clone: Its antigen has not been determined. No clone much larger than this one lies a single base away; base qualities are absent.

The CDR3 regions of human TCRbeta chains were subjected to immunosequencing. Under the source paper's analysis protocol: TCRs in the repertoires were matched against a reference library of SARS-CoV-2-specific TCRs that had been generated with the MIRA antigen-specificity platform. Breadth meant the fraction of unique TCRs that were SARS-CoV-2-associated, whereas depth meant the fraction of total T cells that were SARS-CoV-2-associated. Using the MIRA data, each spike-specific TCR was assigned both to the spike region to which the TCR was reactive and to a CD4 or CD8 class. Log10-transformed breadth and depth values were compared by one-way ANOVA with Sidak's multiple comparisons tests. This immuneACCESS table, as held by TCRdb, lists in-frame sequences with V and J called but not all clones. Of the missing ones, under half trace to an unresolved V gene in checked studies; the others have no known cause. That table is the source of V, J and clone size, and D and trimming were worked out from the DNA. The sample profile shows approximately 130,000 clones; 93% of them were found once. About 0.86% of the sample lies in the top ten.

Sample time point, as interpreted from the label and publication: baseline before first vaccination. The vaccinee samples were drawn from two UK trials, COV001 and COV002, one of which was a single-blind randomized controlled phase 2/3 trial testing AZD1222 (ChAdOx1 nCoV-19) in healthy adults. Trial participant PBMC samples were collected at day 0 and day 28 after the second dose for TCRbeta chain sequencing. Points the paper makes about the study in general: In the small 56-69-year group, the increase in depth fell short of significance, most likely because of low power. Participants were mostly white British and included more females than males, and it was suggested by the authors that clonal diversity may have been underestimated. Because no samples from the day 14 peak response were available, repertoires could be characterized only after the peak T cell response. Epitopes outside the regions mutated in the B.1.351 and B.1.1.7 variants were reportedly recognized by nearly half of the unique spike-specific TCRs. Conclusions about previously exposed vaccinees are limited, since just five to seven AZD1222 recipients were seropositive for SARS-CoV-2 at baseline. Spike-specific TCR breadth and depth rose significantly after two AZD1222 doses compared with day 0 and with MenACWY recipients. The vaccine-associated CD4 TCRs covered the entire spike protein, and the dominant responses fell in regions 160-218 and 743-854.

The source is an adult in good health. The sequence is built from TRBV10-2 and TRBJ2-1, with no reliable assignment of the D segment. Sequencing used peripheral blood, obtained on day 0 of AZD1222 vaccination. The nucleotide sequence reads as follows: TGCGCCAGCAGTGAGCTCCCGACGAATGAGCAGTTCTTC. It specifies CASSELPTNEQFF.